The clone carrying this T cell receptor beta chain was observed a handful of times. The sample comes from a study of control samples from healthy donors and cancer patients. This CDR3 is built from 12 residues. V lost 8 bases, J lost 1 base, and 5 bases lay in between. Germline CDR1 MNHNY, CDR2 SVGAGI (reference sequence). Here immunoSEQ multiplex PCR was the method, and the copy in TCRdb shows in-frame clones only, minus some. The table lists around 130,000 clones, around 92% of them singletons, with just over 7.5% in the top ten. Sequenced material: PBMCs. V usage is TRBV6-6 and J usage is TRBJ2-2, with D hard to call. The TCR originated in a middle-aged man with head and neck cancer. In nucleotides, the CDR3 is TGTGCCAGCGGAAGGAACACCGGGGAGCTGTTTTTT. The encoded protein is CASGRNTGELFF.